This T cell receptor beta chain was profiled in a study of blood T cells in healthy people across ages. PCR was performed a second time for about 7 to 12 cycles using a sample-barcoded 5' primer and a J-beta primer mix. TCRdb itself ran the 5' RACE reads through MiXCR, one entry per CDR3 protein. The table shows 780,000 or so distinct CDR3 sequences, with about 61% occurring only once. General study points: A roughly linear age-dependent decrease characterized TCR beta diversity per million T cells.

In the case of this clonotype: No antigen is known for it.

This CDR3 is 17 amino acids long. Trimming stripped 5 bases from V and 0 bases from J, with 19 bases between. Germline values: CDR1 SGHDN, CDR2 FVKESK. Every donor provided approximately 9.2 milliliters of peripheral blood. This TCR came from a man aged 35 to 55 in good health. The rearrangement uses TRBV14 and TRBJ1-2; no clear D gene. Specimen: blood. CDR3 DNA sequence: TGTGCCAGCAGCGTCGGGAGGGTAGGGAGGACTAACTATGGCTACACCTTC. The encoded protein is CASSVGRVGRTNYGYTF.